One sample yielded the 11 T cell receptor beta chains listed below, sequenced in a study of control samples from healthy donors and cancer patients. Only in-frame clones appear in the TCRdb table, and some are missing; sequencing was by immunoSEQ multiplex PCR. This sample carries about 75,000 clones, roughly 80% of them seen once, and the ten largest clones take approximately 15%. Material for sequencing was blood. These receptors were taken from a man aged 50 or older in good health.

The rearrangement joins TRBV18 to TRBJ1-1, with TRBD1 as a possible D gene (5 bases). Germline V CDR1 and CDR2: KGHSH, LQKENI. Between the trimmed V and J ends, which lost 6 bases and 1 base, there was a span of 18 bases. This CDR3 spans 16 amino acids. The CDR3: CASSRQQGPTNTEAFF. The CDR3 region has the DNA TGTGCCAGCTCCCGTCAGCAGGGCCCAACGAACACTGAAGCTTTCTTT.

This rearrangement joins TRBV28 to TRBJ2-3; TRBD2 matches at 13 bases. CDR1 is MDHEN and CDR2 is SYDVKM in the germline V gene. J gave up 7 bases and V 5 bases, and 12 bases lay outside the gene matches. The CDR3 is 17 amino acids. The CDR3 DNA is TGTGCCAGCAGTCCTTCTTCCGGGACTAGCGGGACTCATACGCAGTATTTT. Translation: CASSPSSGTSGTHTQYF.

The chain recombines TRBV11-3 with TRBJ1-1, with 12 bases identical to TRBD1. The CDR3 is made up of 16 amino acids. V dropped 3 bases and J dropped 5; count of bases not matched to a gene: 7. CDR1 is SGHNT, CDR2 YENEEA, per germline. In nucleotides, the CDR3 is TGTGCCAGCAGCTTGTCCGGGACAGGGGGCTGGACTGAAGCTTTCTTT. Amino acids: CASSLSGTGGWTEAFF.

The chain couples TRBV7-2 to TRBJ2-1; 8 bases line up with TRBD1. V shed 5 bases and J 5 bases; nucleotides not matched to a gene: 5. Germline lookup yields CDR1 SGHTA and CDR2 FQGNSA. The CDR3 covers 14 residues. CDR3 in DNA: TGTGCCAGCAGCCCTCAGGGGGCGGACAATGAGCAGTTCTTC. Its protein is CASSPQGADNEQFF.

The chain is built from TRBV18 and TRBJ2-7; TRBD1 agrees at 7 bases. The germline V gene has CDR1 KGHSH and CDR2 LQKENI. With 6 bases clipped from V and 6 bases from J, the junction kept 8 bases outside the gene matches. CDR3 length: 13 amino acids. The CDR3 reads CASSRDSFTEQYF. CDR3 nucleotides: TGTGCCAGCTCCCGGGACAGCTTTACCGAGCAGTACTTC.

V is TRBV6-6 and J is TRBJ1-2; D ambiguous. From germline, CDR1 is MNHNY and CDR2 SVGAGI (reference sequence). The ends were cut back, 6 bases at V and 4 bases at J, with 18 bases in the middle. The CDR3 spans 15 residues. The CDR3 nucleotides are TGTGCCAGCAGCTTTACTAGGGAGGGATCCTATGGCTACACCTTC. Translating it yields CASSFTREGSYGYTF.

Only one count was recorded for this clone. The chain has TRBV23-1 and TRBJ2-3; 10 positions agree with TRBD1. TRBV23-1 carries the ORF label, with uncertain function. This CDR3 has 17 amino acids. The V and J ends lost 2 bases and 0 bases, in that order; junction bases with no gene match: 5. The CDR3 DNA follows: TGCGCCAGCAGTCAACGGATGGACAGGGGGAGCACAGATACGCAGTATTTT. Amino acids: CASSQRMDRGSTDTQYF.

This clone was recorded a few times. The chain uses TRBV5-6 and TRBJ1-1; a weak D match, TRBD1 (6 bases). The germline V gene has CDR1 SGHDT and CDR2 YYEEEE. CDR3 length: 15 residues. The V end was cut by 2 bases, the J end by 1 base, with 12 bases between. CDR3 in amino acids: CASSFDLGQNTEAFF. Here the CDR3 DNA reads TGTGCCAGCAGCTTTGACCTGGGACAGAACACTGAAGCTTTCTTT.

This clone was recorded only once. CDR3 amino acids: CASRGDYTTDTQYF. CDR3 DNA sequence: TGTGCCAGCAGAGGGGACTATACTACAGATACGCAGTATTTT. The V gene is TRBV2, the J gene TRBJ2-3, with TRBD2 matching over 7 bases. The V and J ends lost 6 bases and 3 bases, in that order; junction bases with no gene match: 6. The germline CDR1 and CDR2 sequences are SNHLY and FYNNEI. The CDR3 covers 14 residues.

The chain carries TRBV30 and TRBJ2-1; D is unresolved. CDR3 size: 11 residues. Germline V lookup: CDR1 GTSNPN, CDR2 SVGIG (reference sequence). V shed 3 bases and J shed 10 bases, with 10 bases lying between them. CDR3 nucleotides: TGTGCCTGGAGCCTAACTCGAGAGCAGTTCTTC. This translates into CAWSLTREQFF.

The gene calls are TRBV7-9 and TRBJ2-1; TRBD2 matches at 7 bases. The trim removed 2 bases at V and 0 bases at J, leaving 1 base unmatched. Germline CDR1 and CDR2: SEHNR and FQNEAQ (reference sequence). This CDR3 is built from 15 residues. The CDR3 bases are TGTGCCAGCAGCTTATGGGGGGGCTCCTACAATGAGCAGTTCTTC. It specifies CASSLWGGSYNEQFF.